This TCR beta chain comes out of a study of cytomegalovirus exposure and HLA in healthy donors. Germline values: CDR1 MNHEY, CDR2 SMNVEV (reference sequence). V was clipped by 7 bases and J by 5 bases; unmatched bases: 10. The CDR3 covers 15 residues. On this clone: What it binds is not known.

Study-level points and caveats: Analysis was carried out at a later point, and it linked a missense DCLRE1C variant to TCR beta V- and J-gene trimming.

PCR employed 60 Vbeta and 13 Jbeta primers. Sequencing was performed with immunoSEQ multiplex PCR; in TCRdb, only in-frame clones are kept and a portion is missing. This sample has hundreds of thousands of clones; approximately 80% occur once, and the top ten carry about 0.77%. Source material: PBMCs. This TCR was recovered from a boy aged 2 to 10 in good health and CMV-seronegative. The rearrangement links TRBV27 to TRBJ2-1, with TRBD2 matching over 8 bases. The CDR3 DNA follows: TGTGCCAGCATCCGCTGGGGAGCGGGAGACAATGAGCAGTTCTTC. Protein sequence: CASIRWGAGDNEQFF.